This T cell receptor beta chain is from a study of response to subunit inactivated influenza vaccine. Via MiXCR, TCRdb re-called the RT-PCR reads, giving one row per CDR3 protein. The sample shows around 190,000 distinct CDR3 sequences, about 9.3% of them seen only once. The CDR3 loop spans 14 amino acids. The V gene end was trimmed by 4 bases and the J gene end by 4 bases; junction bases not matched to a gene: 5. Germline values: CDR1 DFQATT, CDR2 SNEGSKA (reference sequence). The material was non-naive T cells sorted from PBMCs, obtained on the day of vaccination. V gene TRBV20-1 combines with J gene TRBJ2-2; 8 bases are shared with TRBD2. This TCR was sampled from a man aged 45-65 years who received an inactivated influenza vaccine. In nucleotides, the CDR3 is TGCAGTGCTATAAAAGCGGGAGTCACCGGGGAGCTGTTTTTT. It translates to CSAIKAGVTGELFF.